A single sample gave rise to the 8 T cell receptor beta chains below, sequenced in a study of graft-versus-host responses after intestinal transplantation. To release intraepithelial and lamina propria lymphocytes, the graft tissue was processed. Sequencing was performed with immunoSEQ multiplex PCR; in TCRdb, only in-frame clones are kept and a portion is missing. The data show 12,000 to 15,000 clones, 65% to 80% seen once. Sequencing used ileum tissue, obtained just over 26 days after intestinal transplant. All receptors come from a human patient who received an intestinal transplant, so some T cells may come from the graft donor.

The V call is TRBV2, the J call TRBJ2-2; D unresolved. The CDR3 is 14 residues long. V was shortened by 6 bases and J by 5 bases, with 13 bases between the two germline ends. Germline lookup yields CDR1 SNHLY and CDR2 FYNNEI. The CDR3, as DNA: TGTGCCAGCAGGGTTGCGGTTTCAACCGGGGAGCTGTTTTTT. This encodes CASRVAVSTGELFF.

The J gene is TRBJ2-7, the V gene TRBV11-2; 9 positions agree with TRBD1. This CDR3 is 14 amino acids long. V trimming: 2 bases; J trimming: 6 bases; junction bases outside the gene matches: 5. Germline lookup yields CDR1 SGHAT and CDR2 FQNNGV. The CDR3 loop reads CASSLIQGAGEQYV. The CDR3 coding sequence is TGTGCCAGCAGCTTAATACAGGGGGCGGGCGAGCAGTACGTC.

The J gene is TRBJ1-6, the V gene TRBV28, with TRBD1 matching 7 bases. Per germline, CDR1 MDHEN and CDR2 SYDVKM. CDR3 length equals 14 residues. The V segment lost 7 bases and the J segment 10 bases; nucleotides outside the gene matches: 10. The CDR3 protein is CASTIDRDESPLHF. The CDR3 region has the DNA TGTGCCAGCACCATCGACAGGGACGAGTCACCCCTCCACTTT.

This rearrangement joins TRBV5-6 to TRBJ1-4; D is undetermined. Germline-derived CDR1 and CDR2 are SGHDT and YYEEEE. The CDR3 has 15 amino acids. Trimming cost V 2 bases and J 4 bases, with 12 bases left between them. CDR3 sequence: CASSLGDTLNEKLFF. As DNA, the CDR3 is TGTGCCAGCAGCTTAGGTGACACGCTTAATGAAAAACTGTTTTTT.

The V call is TRBV9, the J call TRBJ2-5; 12 bases line up with TRBD2. The CDR3 contains 17 residues. Germline-derived CDR1 and CDR2 are SGDLS and YYNGEE. Trimming cost V 0 bases and J 1 base; bases outside gene matches: 4. CDR3 in amino acids: CASSVVTSGGTQETQYF. The CDR3 DNA follows: TGTGCCAGCAGCGTAGTTACTAGCGGGGGGACCCAAGAGACCCAGTACTTC.

J is TRBJ2-3 and V is TRBV2; 14 bases fit TRBD2. This CDR3 has 17 amino acids. From germline, CDR1 is SNHLY and CDR2 FYNNEI. The V segment lost 6 bases and the J segment 5 bases; nucleotides outside the gene matches: 10. DNA of the CDR3: TGTGCCAGCAGCCACAGACTAGCGGGGGGGCAGGTAGATACGCAGTATTTT. As protein: CASSHRLAGGQVDTQYF.

The CDR3 sequence: CASSLQGETQYF. The DNA for the CDR3 is TGCGCCAGCAGCTTGCAGGGCGAGACCCAGTACTTC. The V gene is TRBV5-1, the J gene TRBJ2-5; tentative D call: TRBD1 (5 bases). This CDR3 comprises 12 residues. The germline CDR1 and CDR2 sequences are SGHRS and YFSETQ. The ends were cut back, 1 base at V and 5 bases at J, with 6 bases in the middle.

This clone was detected a few times. The CDR3 region has the DNA TGTGCCAGCATTTCGGGGGGCGCATTAGATACGCAGTATTTT. The encoded protein is CASISGGALDTQYF. The rearrangement joins TRBV6-1 to TRBJ2-3; D might be TRBD2 (7 bases). V gave up 7 bases and J gave up 5 bases, with 16 bases separating them. Per germline, CDR1 MNHNS and CDR2 SASEGT. The CDR3 loop spans 14 amino acids.